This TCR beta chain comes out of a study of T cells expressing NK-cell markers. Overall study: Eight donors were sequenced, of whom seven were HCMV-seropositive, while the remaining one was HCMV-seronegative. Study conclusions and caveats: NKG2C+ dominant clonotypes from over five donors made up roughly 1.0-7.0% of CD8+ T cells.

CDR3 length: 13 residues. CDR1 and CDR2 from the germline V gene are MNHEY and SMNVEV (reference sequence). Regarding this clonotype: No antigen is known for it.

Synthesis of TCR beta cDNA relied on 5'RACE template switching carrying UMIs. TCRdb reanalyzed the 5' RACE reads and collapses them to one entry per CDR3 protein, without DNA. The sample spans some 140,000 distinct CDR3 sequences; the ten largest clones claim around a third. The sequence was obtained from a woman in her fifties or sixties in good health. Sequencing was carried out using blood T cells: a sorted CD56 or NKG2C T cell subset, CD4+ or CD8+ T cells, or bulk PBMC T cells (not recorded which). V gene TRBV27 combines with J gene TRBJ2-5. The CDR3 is CASRAGFQETQYF.